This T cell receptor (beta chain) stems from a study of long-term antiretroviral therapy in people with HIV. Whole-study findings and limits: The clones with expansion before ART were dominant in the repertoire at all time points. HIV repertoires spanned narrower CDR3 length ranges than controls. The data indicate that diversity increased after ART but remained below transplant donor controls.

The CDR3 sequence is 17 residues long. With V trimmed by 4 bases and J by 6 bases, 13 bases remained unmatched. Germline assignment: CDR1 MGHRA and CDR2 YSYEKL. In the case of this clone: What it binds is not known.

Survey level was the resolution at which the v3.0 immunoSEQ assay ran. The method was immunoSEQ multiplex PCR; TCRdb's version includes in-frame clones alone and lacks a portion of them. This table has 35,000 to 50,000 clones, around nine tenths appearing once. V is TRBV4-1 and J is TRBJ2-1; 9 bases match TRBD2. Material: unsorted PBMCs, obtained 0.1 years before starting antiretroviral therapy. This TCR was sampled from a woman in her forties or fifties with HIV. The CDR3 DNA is TGCGCCAGCAGCCGTATGCCAGCGGGGGGCCGGGCCAATGAGCAGTTCTTC. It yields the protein CASSRMPAGGRANEQFF.